The next 3 T cell receptor beta chains were all read from a single sample in a study of technical replicates of blood from four donors. The table came from immunoSEQ multiplex PCR; TCRdb's copy has only in-frame clones and leaves some out. The data contain about 74,000 clones, around 95% of them seen just once; the ten biggest clones take up roughly 0.26%. Sequenced input: T cells isolated from PBMCs. The receptors originated from a human donor in good health.

The chain recombines TRBV9 with TRBJ1-4; 7 bases are a match to TRBD1. The V gene's germline CDR1 is SGDLS and CDR2 YYNGEE. V lost 3 bases and J lost 7; bases outside the gene matches: 12. This CDR3 comprises 16 residues. For the CDR3, the DNA is TGTGCCAGCAGCGCACCTTTCACAGGGGATGGTGAAAAACTGTTTTTT. Amino acid sequence: CASSAPFTGDGEKLFF.

This clone occurred a few times. V gene TRBV6-1 combines with J gene TRBJ1-5; no definite D call. The CDR3 loop spans 15 amino acids. Germline loops: CDR1 MNHNS, CDR2 SASEGT. V dropped 5 bases and J dropped 1 base, with 12 bases sitting between them. DNA for the CDR3: TGTGCCAGCAGTATGCACCCCGCGAGCAATCAGCCCCAGCATTTT. It translates to CASSMHPASNQPQHF.

CDR3 coding DNA: TGTGCCAGCAGAGATGCACAGGCCGGGCTTTATGGCTACACCTTC. As protein: CASRDAQAGLYGYTF. The chain recombines TRBV6-5 with TRBJ1-2, with D perhaps TRBD1 (5 bases). This CDR3 has 15 residues. Per germline, CDR1 MNHEY and CDR2 SVGAGI. Between the trimmed V and J ends, which lost 6 bases and 5 bases, there was a span of 19 bases.